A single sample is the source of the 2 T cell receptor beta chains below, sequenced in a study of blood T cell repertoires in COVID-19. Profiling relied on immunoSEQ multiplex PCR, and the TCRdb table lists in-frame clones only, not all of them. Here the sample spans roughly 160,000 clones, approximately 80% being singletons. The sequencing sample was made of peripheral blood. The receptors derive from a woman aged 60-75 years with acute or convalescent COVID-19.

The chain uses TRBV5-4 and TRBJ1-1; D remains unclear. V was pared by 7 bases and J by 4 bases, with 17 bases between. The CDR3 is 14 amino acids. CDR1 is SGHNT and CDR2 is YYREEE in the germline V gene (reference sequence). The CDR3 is CASAGEAPATEAFF. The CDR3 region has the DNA TGTGCCAGCGCCGGGGAGGCCCCGGCCACTGAAGCTTTCTTT.

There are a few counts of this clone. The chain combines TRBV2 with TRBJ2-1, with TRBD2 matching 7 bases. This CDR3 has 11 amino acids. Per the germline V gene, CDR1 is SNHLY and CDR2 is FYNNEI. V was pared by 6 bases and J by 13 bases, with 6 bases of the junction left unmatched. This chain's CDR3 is CASRSGGRQFF. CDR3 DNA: TGTGCCAGCAGATCGGGGGGACGTCAGTTCTTC.